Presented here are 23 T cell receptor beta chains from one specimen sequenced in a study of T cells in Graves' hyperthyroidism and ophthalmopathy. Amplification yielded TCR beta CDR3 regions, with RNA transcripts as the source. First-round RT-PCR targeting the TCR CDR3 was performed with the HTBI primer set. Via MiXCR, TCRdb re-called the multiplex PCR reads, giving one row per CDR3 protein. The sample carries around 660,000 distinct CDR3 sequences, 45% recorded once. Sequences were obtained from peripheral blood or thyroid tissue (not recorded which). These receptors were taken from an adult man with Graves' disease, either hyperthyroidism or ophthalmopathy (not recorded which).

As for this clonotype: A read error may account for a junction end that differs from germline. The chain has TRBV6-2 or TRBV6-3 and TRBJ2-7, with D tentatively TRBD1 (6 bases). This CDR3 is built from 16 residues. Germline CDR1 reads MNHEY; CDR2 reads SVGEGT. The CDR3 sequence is CASSSFPWTDHYEQCF. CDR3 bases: TGTGCCAGCAGTTCGTTCCCCTGGACAGACCACTACGAGCAGTGCTTC.

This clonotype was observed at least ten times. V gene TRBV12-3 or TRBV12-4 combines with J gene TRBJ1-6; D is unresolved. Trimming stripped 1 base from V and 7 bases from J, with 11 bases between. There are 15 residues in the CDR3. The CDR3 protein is CASSLEGRNNSPLHF. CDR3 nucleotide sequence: TGTGCCAGCAGTTTAGAGGGCAGAAACAATTCACCCCTCCACTTT.

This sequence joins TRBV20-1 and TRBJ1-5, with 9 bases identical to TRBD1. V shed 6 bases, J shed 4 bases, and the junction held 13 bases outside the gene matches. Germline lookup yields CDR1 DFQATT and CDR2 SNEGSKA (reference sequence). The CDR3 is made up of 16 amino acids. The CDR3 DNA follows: TGCAGTGCCCGAACGGACAGGGGCCCCCATAATCAGCCCCAGCATTTT. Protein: CSARTDRGPHNQPQHF.

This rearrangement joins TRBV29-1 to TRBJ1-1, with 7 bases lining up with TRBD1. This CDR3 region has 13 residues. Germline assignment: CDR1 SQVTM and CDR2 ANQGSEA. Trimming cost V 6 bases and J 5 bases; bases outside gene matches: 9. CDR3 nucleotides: TGCAGCGTGGACCGGACAGGCTGGACTGAAGCTTTCTTT. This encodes CSVDRTGWTEAFF.

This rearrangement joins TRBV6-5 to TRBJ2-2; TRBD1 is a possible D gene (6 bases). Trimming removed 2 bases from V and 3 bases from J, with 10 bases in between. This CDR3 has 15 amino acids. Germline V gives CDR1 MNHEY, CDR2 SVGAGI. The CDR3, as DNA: TGTGCCAGCAGTTACGGTTGGGGGCACACCGGGGAGCTGTTTTTT. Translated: CASSYGWGHTGELFF.

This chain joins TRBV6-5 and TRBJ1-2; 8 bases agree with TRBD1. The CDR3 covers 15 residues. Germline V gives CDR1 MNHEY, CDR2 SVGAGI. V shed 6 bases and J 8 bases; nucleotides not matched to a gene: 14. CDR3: CASSLEGRGPEGYTF. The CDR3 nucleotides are TGTGCCAGCAGCTTAGAGGGCAGGGGGCCCGAGGGCTACACCTTC.

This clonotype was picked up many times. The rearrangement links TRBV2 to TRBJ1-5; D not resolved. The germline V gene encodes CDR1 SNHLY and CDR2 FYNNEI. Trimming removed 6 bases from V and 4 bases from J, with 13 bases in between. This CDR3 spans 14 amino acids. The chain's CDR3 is CASSGRTTNQPQHF. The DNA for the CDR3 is TGTGCCAGCAGCGGACGTACCACAAATCAGCCCCAGCATTTT.

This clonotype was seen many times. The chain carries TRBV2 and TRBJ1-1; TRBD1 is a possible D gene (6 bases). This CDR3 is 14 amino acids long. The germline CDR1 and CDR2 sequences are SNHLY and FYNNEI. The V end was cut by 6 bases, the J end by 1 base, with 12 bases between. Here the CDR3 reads CASRQGQQNTEAFF. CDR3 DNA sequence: TGTGCCAGCAGGCAGGGACAACAGAACACTGAAGCTTTCTTT.

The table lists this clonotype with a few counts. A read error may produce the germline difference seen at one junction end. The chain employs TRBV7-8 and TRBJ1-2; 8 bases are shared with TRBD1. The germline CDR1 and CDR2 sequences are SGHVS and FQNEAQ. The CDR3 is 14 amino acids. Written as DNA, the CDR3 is TGTGCCAGCAGTTTAGCAGGGGGCAGGAATGGCTACACCTTC. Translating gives CASSLAGGRNGYTF.

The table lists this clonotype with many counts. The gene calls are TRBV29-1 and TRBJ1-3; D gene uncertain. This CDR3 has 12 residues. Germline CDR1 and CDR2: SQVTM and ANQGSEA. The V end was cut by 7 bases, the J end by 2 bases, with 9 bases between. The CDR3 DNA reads TGCAGCGCCGAGTTTCCTGGAAACACCATATATTTT. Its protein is CSAEFPGNTIYF.

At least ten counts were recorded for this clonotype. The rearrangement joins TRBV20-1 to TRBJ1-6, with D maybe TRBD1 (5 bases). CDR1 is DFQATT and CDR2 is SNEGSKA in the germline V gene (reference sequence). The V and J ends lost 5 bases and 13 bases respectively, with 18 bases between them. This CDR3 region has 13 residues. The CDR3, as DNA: TGCAGTGCTCGTCGGGATCAGGAGGGGCCCCTCCACTTT. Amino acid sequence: CSARRDQEGPLHF.

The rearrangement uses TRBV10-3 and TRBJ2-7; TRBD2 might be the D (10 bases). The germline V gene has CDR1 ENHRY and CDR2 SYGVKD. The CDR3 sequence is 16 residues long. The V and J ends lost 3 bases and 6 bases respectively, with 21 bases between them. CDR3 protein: CAISDITSGTGPEQYF. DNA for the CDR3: TGTGCCATCAGTGACATAACTAGCGGGACAGGGCCCGAGCAGTACTTC.

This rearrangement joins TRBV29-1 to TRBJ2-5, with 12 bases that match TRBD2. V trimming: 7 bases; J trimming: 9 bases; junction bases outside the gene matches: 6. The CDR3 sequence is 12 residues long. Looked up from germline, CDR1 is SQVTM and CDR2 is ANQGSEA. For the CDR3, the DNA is TGCAGCGCCCGACTAGCGGGGGAGGCCCAGTACTTC. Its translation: CSARLAGEAQYF.

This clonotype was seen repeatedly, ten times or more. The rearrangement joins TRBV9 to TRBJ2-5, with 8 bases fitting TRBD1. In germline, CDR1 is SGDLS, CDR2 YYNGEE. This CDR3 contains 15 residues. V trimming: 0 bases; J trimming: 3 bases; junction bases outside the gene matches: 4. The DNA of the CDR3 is TGTGCCAGCAGCGTAGGAACAGGGGGGAAAGAGACCCAGTACTTC. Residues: CASSVGTGGKETQYF.

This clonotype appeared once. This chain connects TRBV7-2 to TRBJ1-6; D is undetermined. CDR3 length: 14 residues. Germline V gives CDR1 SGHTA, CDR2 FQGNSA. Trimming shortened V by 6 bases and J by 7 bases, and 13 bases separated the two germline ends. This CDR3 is CASSASRTNSPLHF. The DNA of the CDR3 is TGTGCCAGCAGTGCTAGCAGGACGAATTCACCCCTCCACTTT. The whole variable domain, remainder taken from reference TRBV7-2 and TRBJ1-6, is GAGVSQSPSNKVTEKGKDVELRCDPISGHTALYWYRQSLGQGLEFLIYFQGNSAPDKSGLPSDRFSAERTGGSVSTLTIQRTQQEDSAVYLCASSASRTNSPLHFGNGTRLTVT.

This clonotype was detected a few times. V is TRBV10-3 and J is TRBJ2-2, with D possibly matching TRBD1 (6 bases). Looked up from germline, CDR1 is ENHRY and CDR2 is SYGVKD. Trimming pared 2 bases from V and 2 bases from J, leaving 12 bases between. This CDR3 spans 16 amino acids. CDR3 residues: CAISEGSGANTGELFF. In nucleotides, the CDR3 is TGTGCCATCAGTGAGGGCTCAGGGGCCAACACCGGGGAGCTGTTTTTT.

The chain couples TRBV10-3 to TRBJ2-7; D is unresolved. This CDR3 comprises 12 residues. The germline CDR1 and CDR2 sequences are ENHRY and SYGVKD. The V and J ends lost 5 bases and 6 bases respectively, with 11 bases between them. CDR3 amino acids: CAISHAHREQYF. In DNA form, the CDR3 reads TGTGCCATCAGTCACGCCCACCGCGAGCAGTACTTC.

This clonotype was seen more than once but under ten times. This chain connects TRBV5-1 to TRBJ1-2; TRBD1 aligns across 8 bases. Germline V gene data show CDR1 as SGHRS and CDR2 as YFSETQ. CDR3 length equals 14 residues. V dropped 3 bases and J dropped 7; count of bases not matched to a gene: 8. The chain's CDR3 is CASSSRGQAVGYTF. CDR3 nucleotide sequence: TGCGCCAGCAGCTCCAGGGGACAGGCGGTTGGCTACACCTTC.

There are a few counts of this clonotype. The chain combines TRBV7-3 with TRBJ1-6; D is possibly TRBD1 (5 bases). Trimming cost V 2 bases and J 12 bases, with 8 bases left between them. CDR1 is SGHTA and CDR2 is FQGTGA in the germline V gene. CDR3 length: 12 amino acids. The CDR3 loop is CASSLGRGPLHF. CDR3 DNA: TGTGCCAGCAGCTTAGGGAGGGGACCCCTCCACTTT.

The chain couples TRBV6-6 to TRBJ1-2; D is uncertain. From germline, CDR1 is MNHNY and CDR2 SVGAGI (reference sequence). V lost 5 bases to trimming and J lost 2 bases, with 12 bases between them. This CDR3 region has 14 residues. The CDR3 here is CASSAGEINYGYTF. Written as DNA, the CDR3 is TGTGCCAGCAGTGCTGGCGAAATCAACTATGGCTACACCTTC.

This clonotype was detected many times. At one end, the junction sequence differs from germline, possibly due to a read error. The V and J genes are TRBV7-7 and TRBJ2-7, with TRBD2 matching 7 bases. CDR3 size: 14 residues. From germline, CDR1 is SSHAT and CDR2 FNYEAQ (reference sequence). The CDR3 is CASSLTAGAGEQYF. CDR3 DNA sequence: TGTGCTAGCAGCTTAACCGCGGGAGCGGGGGAGCAGTACTTC.

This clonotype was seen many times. The CDR3 loop is CASSGTQNTEAFF. Written as DNA, the CDR3 is TGTGCCAGCAGTGGGACACAGAACACTGAAGCTTTCTTT. The chain links TRBV2 to TRBJ1-1; possibly TRBD1 for D (5 bases). CDR1 and CDR2 from the germline V gene are SNHLY and FYNNEI. Deletions cut 4 bases from V and 1 base from J, with 7 bases between. The CDR3 extends over 13 amino acids.

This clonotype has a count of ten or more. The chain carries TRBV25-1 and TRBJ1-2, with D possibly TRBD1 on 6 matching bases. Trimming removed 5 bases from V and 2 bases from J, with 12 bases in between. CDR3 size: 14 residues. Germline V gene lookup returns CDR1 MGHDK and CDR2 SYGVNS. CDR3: CASSPPGENYGYTF. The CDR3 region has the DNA TGTGCCAGCAGTCCCCCAGGGGAAAACTATGGCTACACCTTC.